The 6 T cell receptor beta chains listed next were all sequenced from one sample in a study of shared clonotypes between healthy human individuals. Positively selected for CCR7, the CD45RO-negative cells used as naive CD8 cells excluded terminally differentiated effector memory CD45RA+ cells. Sequencing used immunoSEQ multiplex PCR; TCRdb keeps in-frame clones, though not all of them. Among 1.5 million to 2.5 million clones listed, approximately 95% were seen once. The sequenced sample was naive CD8+ T cells sorted from blood. The receptor set was obtained from a man aged 18 to 35 in good health.

This clone was counted a single time. This rearrangement joins TRBV13 to TRBJ1-1; the D is unclear. The CDR3 is 11 amino acids. The ends were cut back, 5 bases at V and 5 bases at J, with 6 bases in the middle. Germline V gives CDR1 PRHDT, CDR2 FYEKMQ (reference sequence). DNA for the CDR3: TGTGCCAGCAGCCCCATGACTGAAGCTTTCTTT. As protein: CASSPMTEAFF.

The genes are TRBV30 and TRBJ2-1; D remains ambiguous. The CDR3 is 12 residues long. The germline V gene has CDR1 GTSNPN and CDR2 SVGIG (reference sequence). V gave up 3 bases and J gave up 7 bases, with 10 bases separating them. CDR3 sequence: CAWSDSANEQFF. The CDR3, as DNA: TGTGCCTGGAGCGACTCGGCGAATGAGCAGTTCTTC.

The J gene is TRBJ1-1, the V gene TRBV9; 11 bases agree with TRBD1. Germline CDR1 is SGDLS and CDR2 is YYNGEE. This CDR3 region has 14 residues. Trimming took 5 bases from V and 5 from J; bases not matched to a gene: 5. CDR3 protein: CASRRGQGGTEAFF. CDR3 nucleotide sequence: TGTGCCAGCAGACGGGGACAGGGGGGAACTGAAGCTTTCTTT.

This chain links TRBV9 with TRBJ2-1, with 8 bases fitting TRBD1. This CDR3 has 15 residues. Germline CDR1 reads SGDLS; CDR2 reads YYNGEE. The J segment lost 7 bases and the V segment lost 2 bases, leaving 8 bases of the junction unmatched. The CDR3 nucleotides read TGTGCCAGCAGCGTGGGGAGACAGGGGAATAATGAGCAGTTCTTC. Protein product: CASSVGRQGNNEQFF.

This sequence joins TRBV11-2 and TRBJ1-3, with D possibly being TRBD1 (6 bases). Germline assignment: CDR1 SGHAT and CDR2 FQNNGV. The CDR3 runs to 17 residues. V lost 2 bases and J lost 0, with 14 bases in between. The CDR3 reads CASSLTPTGSSGNTIYF. As DNA, the CDR3 is TGTGCCAGCAGCTTAACACCGACAGGAAGCTCTGGAAACACCATATATTTT.

The CDR3 coding sequence is TGTGCCAGCAGCCCCTATGAGACCTCCTACAATGAGCAGTTCTTC. Translation gives CASSPYETSYNEQFF. The chain combines TRBV14 with TRBJ2-1; D is uncertain. This CDR3 has 15 residues. The ends were cut back, 4 bases at V and 0 bases at J, with 10 bases in the middle. Germline V gene lookup returns CDR1 SGHDN and CDR2 FVKESK.